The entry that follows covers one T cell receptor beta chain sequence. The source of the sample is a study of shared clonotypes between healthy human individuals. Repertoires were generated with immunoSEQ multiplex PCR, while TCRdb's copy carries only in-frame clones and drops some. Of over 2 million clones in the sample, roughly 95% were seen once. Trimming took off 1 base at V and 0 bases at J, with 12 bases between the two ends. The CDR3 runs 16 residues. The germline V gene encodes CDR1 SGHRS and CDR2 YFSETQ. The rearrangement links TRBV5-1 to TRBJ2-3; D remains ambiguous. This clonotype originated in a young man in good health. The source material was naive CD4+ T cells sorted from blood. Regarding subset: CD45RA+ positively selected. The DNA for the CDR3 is TGCGCCAGCAGCTTGACAAACTGGATTAGCACAGATACGCAGTATTTT. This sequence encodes CASSLTNWISTDTQYF.